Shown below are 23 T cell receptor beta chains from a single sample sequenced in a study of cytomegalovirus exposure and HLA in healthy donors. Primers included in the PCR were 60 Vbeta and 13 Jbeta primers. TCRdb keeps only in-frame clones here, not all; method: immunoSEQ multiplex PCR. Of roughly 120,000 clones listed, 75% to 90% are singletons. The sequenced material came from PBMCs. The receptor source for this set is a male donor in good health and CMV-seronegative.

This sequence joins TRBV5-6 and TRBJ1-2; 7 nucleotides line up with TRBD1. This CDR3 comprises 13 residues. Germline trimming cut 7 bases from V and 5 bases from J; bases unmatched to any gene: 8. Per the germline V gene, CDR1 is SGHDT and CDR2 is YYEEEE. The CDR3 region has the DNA TGTGCCAGCTTTGAGACAGGGAGGTATGGCTACACCTTC. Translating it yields CASFETGRYGYTF.

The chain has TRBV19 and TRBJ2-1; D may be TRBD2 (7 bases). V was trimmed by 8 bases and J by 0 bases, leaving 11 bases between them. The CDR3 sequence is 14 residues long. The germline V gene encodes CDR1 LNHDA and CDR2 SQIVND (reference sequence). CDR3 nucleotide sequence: TGTGCCAGTCGGGGGGCGAGCTCCTACAATGAGCAGTTCTTC. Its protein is CASRGASSYNEQFF.

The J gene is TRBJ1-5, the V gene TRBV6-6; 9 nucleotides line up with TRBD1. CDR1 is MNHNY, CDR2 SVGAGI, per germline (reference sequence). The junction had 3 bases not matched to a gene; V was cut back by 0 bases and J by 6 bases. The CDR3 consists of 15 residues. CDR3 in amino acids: CASSYSTGGFQPQHF. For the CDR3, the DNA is TGTGCCAGCAGTTACTCGACAGGGGGGTTTCAGCCCCAGCATTTT.

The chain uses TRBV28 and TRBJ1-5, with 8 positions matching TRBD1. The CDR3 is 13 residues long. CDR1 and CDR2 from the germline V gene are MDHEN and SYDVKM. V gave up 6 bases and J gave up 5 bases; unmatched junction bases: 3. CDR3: CASRTTGDQPQHF. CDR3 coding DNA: TGTGCCAGCAGGACGACAGGGGATCAGCCCCAGCATTTT.

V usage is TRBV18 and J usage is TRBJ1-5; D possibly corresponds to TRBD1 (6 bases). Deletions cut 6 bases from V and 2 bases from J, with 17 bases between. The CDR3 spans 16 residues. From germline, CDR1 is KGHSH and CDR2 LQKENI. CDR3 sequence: CASSPVQGGGNQPQHF. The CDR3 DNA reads TGTGCCAGCTCGCCCGTACAGGGTGGTGGCAATCAGCCCCAGCATTTT.

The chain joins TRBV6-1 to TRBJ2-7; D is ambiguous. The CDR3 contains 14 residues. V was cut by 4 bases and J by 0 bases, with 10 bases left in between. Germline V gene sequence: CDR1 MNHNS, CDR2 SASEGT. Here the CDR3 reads CASSVKRDSYEQYF. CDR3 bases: TGTGCCAGCAGTGTTAAGCGAGACTCCTACGAGCAGTACTTC.

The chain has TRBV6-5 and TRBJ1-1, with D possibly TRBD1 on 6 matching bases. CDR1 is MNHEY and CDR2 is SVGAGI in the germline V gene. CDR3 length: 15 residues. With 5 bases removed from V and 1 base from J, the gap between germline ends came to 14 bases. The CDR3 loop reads CASSPELQGNTEAFF. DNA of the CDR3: TGTGCCAGCAGTCCGGAATTACAGGGGAACACTGAAGCTTTCTTT.

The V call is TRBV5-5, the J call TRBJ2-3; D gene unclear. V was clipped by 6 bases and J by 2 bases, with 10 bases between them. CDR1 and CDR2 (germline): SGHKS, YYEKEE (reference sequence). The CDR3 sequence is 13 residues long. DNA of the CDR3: TGTGCCAGCACCCTAGAGCCCACAGATACGCAGTATTTT. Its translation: CASTLEPTDTQYF.

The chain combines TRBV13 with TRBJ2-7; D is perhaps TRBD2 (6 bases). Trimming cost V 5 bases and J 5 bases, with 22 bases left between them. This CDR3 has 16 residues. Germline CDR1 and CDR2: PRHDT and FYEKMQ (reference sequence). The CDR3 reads CASSQRTADWGDEQYF. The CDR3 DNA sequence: TGTGCCAGCAGCCAACGGACTGCGGACTGGGGGGACGAGCAGTACTTC.

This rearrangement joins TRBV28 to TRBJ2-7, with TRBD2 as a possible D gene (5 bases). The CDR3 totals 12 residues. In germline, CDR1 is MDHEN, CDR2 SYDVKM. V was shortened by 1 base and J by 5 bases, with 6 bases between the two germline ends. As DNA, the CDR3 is TGTGCCAGCAGTTTATTCGGGGACGAGCAGTACTTC. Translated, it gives CASSLFGDEQYF.

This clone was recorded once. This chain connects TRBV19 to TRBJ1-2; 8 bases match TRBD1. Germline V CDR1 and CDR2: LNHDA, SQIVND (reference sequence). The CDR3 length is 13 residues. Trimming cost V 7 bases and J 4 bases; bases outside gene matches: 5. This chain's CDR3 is CASTRDRFYGYTF. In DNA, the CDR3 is TGTGCCAGTACACGGGACAGGTTCTATGGCTACACCTTC.

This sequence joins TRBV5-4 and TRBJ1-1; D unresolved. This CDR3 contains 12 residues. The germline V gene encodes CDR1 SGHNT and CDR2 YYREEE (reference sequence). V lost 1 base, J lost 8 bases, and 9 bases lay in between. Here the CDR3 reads CASSLSGWEAFF. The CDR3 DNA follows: TGTGCCAGCAGCTTGTCGGGGTGGGAAGCTTTCTTT.

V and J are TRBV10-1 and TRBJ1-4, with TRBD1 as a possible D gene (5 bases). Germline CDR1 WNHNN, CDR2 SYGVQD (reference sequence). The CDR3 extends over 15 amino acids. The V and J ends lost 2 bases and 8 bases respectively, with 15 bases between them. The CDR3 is CASSEAGTMEEKLFF. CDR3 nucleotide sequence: TGCGCCAGCAGTGAGGCCGGGACTATGGAGGAAAAACTGTTTTTT.

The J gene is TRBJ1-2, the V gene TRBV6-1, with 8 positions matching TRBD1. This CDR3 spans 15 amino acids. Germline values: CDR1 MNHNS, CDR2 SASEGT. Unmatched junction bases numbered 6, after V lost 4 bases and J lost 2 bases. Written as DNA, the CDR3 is TGTGCCAGCAGTGGATTAGGACAGGGAAACTATGGCTACACCTTC. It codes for CASSGLGQGNYGYTF.

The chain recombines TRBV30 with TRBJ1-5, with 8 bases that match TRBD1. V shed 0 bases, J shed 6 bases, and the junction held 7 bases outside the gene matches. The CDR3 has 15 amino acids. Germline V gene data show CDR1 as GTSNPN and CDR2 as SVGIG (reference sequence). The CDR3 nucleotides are TGTGCCTGGAGTGTACCAGGGGGCAGGAGTCAGCCCCAGCATTTT. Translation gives CAWSVPGGRSQPQHF.

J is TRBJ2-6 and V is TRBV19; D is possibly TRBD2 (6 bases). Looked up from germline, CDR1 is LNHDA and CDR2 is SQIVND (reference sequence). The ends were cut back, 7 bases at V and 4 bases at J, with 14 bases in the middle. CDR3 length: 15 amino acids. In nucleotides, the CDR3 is TGTGCCAGTATCCGCTCGGGGGTCGGGGCCAACGTCCTGACTTTC. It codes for CASIRSGVGANVLTF.

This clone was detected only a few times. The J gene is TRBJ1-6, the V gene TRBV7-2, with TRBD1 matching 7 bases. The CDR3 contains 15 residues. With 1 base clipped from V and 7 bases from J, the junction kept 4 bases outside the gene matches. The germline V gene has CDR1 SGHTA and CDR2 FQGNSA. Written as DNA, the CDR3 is TGTGCCAGCAGCTTAGATACAGGGGTCAATTCACCCCTCCACTTT. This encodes CASSLDTGVNSPLHF.

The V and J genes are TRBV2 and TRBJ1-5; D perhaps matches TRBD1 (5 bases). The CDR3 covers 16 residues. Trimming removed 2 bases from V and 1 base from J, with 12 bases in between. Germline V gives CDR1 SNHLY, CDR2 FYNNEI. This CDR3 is CASSELGGGSNQPQHF. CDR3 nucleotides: TGTGCCAGCAGTGAATTGGGCGGGGGGAGCAATCAGCCCCAGCATTTT.

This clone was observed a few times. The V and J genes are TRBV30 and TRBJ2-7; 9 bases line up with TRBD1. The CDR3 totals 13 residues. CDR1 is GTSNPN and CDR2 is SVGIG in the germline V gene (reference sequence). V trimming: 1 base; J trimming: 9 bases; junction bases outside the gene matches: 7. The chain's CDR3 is CAWSDGTGSSQYF. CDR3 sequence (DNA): TGTGCCTGGAGTGACGGGACAGGGAGTTCGCAGTACTTC.

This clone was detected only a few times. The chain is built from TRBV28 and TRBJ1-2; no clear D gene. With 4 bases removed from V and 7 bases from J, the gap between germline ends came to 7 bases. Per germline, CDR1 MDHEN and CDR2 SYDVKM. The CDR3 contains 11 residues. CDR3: CASSSLSGYTF. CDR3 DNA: TGTGCCAGCAGTTCCCTGAGTGGCTACACCTTC.

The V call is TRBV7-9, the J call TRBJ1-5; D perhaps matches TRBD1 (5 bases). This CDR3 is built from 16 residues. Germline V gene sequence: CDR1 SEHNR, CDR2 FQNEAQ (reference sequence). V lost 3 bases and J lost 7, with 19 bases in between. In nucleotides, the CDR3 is TGTGCCAGCAGCTTTGGTGATCGGGGGGTCCCGCAGCCCCAGCATTTT. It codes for CASSFGDRGVPQPQHF. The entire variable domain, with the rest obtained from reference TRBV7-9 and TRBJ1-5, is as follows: DTGVSQNPRHKITKRGQNVTFRCDPISEHNRLYWYRQTLGQGPEFLTYFQNEAQLEKSRLLSDRFSAERPKGSFSTLEIQRTEQGDSAMYLCASSFGDRGVPQPQHFGDGTRLSIL.

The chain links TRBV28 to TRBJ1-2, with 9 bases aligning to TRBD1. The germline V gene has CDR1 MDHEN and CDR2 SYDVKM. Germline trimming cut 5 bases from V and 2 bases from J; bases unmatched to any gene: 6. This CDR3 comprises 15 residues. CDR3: CASSPRTGENYGYTF. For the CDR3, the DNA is TGTGCCAGCAGTCCTCGGACAGGGGAGAACTATGGCTACACCTTC.

As DNA, the CDR3 is TGTGCCAGTAGACCGACAGGGACTGAAGCTTTCTTT. As protein: CASRPTGTEAFF. The chain couples TRBV19 to TRBJ1-1, with 7 bases identical to TRBD1. The junction had 3 bases not matched to a gene; V was cut back by 6 bases and J by 5 bases. There are 12 residues in the CDR3. Germline loops: CDR1 LNHDA, CDR2 SQIVND (reference sequence).